This T cell receptor (beta chain) was captured in a study of T cell responses to AZD1222 COVID-19 vaccine. Study-wide results and caveats: Spike as a whole was targeted by vaccine-associated CD4 TCRs, dominant at 160-218 and 743-854. In a largely white British group with more females than males, clonal diversity was possibly underestimated.

Generated by immunoSEQ multiplex PCR, the TCRdb table keeps only in-frame clones and is missing some. Of approximately 160,000 clones listed, 75% to 95% were seen once; the top ten hold approximately 1.6%. The CDR3 is 14 residues long. In regard to this clone: Antigen: not known.

The chain couples TRBV21-1 to TRBJ1-4. TRBV21-1 is a known pseudogene. Sequenced material: peripheral blood, taken on day 0 of AZD1222 vaccination. This clonotype was sampled from an adult in good health. In nucleotides, the CDR3 is TGTGCCAGCAGTTCCGGGAAAACTAATGAAAAACTGTTTTTT. Amino acids: CASSSGKTNEKLFF.